This TCR beta chain stems from a study of blood T cell repertoires in COVID-19. Study overall: Acute-phase and convalescent COVID-19 samples originated in the United States, Italy and Spain. From T cells, B-cell-depleted T cells, or PBMCs came the material, which was cDNA or gDNA.

CDR3 length: 14 residues. The germline CDR1 and CDR2 sequences are MNHEY and SVGAGI. In the original analysis: Cell counts per sample came from amplifying reference gene primers. TCRdb's table, derived via immunoSEQ multiplex PCR, lists solely in-frame clones and lacks some. V, J and clone size were drawn from that table, and D and trimming were deduced from the DNA. The table has approximately 90,000 clones, 80% to 90% seen once; the top ten hold 6% to 9.5%. Comment on this clone: Germline is not matched at one junction end, which may reflect a read error.

The chain links TRBV6-5 to TRBJ1-3; 10 bases map to TRBD1. Material: peripheral blood. The receptor's source is a human donor with acute or convalescent COVID-19. The donor label of this sample is uncertain. CDR3 loop: CASRDRGRGNTTYF. As DNA, the CDR3 is TGTGCCAGCAGAGACAGGGGGCGTGGAAACACCACATATTTT.